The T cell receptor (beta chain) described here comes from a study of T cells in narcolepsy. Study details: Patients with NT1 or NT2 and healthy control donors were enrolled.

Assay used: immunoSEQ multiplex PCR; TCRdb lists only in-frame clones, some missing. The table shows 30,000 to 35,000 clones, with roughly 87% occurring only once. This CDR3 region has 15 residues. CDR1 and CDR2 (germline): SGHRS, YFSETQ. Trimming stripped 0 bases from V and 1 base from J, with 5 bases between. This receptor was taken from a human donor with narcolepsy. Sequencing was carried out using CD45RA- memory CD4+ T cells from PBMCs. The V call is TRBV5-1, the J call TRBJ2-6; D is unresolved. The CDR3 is CASSLEGSGANVLTF. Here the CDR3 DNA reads TGCGCCAGCAGCTTGGAAGGGTCTGGGGCCAACGTCCTGACTTTC.